Each of the 25 T cell receptor beta chains below was sequenced from the same sample in a study of CD8 T cells in ankylosing spondylitis. Via MiXCR, TCRdb re-called the 5' RACE reads, giving one row per CDR3 protein. The sample yields just over 300,000 distinct CDR3 sequences, 20% seen once. Material for sequencing was blood, either unsorted or a sorted T cell fraction (not recorded which). The receptors derive from a female donor with ankylosing spondylitis or in good health (not recorded which).

The chain is built from TRBV7-2 and TRBJ2-1, with 7 bases fitting TRBD1. Germline CDR1 and CDR2: SGHTA and FQGNSA. V trimming: 5 bases; J trimming: 8 bases; junction bases outside the gene matches: 6. The CDR3 has 13 amino acids. Written as DNA, the CDR3 is TGTGCCAGCAGCGGGACAGCGTCCGATGAGCAGTTCTTC. Protein product: CASSGTASDEQFF.

The rearrangement links TRBV2 to TRBJ2-3; 7 bases fit TRBD2. V shed 6 bases, J shed 5 bases, and the junction held 2 bases outside the gene matches. This CDR3 contains 12 residues. Per the germline V gene, CDR1 is SNHLY and CDR2 is FYNNEI. This chain's CDR3 is CASRIAGDTQYF. CDR3 nucleotide sequence: TGTGCCAGCAGGATAGCGGGAGATACGCAGTATTTT.

A few counts support this clonotype. This chain uses TRBV6-4 with TRBJ2-3, with D possibly being TRBD2 (6 bases). Germline-derived CDR1 and CDR2 are MRHNA and SNTAGT. CDR3 length: 15 amino acids. Trimming removed 3 bases from V and 5 bases from J, with 15 bases in between. For the CDR3, the DNA is TGTGCCAGCAGTGATAGCGGTGCAACGGAAGATACGCAGTATTTT. This gives the protein CASSDSGATEDTQYF.

This clonotype was counted at least ten times. The rearrangement joins TRBV7-9 to TRBJ2-5, with D hard to call. The CDR3 has 13 residues. The germline gives CDR1 SEHNR, CDR2 FQNEAQ (reference sequence). Trimming cost V 7 bases and J 5 bases, with 14 bases left between them. The CDR3 region is CASNDGPWETQYF. CDR3 nucleotide sequence: TGTGCCAGCAACGACGGACCCTGGGAGACCCAGTACTTC.

This clonotype has a handful of counts. V and J are TRBV5-5 and TRBJ1-3; D remains ambiguous. Trimming removed 3 bases at V and 0 bases at J, with 7 bases between. The CDR3 extends over 14 amino acids. Germline V CDR1 and CDR2: SGHKS, YYEKEE (reference sequence). CDR3 region: CASSSISSGNTIYF. The CDR3 coding sequence is TGTGCCAGCAGCTCGATTAGCTCTGGAAACACCATATATTTT.

CDR3 coding DNA: TGTGCCAGCAGCTTAGTAGCGGCCTCGAACAGCCGGACAGATACGCAGTATTTT. Its protein is CASSLVAASNSRTDTQYF. The chain combines TRBV11-2 with TRBJ2-3, with D possibly matching TRBD2 (6 bases). In germline, CDR1 is SGHAT, CDR2 FQNNGV. Trimming pared 1 base from V and 3 bases from J, leaving 20 bases between. The CDR3 is 18 residues long. Drawing the rest from reference TRBV11-2 and TRBJ2-3, the complete variable domain is EAGVAQSPRYKIIEKRQSVAFWCNPISGHATLYWYQQILGQGPKLLIQFQNNGVVDDSQLPKDRFSAERLKGVDSTLKIQPAKLEDSAVYLCASSLVAASNSRTDTQYFGPGTRLTVL.

The rearrangement uses TRBV10-2 and TRBJ2-5; D may be TRBD2 (5 bases). Trimming shortened V by 2 bases and J by 6 bases, and 13 bases separated the two germline ends. CDR1 WSHSY and CDR2 SAAADI come from the germline V gene. CDR3 size: 14 residues. CDR3 in amino acids: CASSENLAGKTQYF. CDR3 sequence (DNA): TGCGCCAGCAGTGAGAATCTAGCCGGAAAGACCCAGTACTTC.

This clonotype was seen more than once but under ten times. CDR3 residues: CASSVTGAGDTQYF. In nucleotides, the CDR3 is TGTGCCAGCAGCGTGACAGGGGCAGGGGATACGCAGTATTTT. The genes are TRBV9 and TRBJ2-3; 8 nucleotides agree with TRBD1. CDR3 length equals 14 residues. Unmatched junction bases numbered 5, after V lost 2 bases and J lost 6 bases. Per germline, CDR1 SGDLS and CDR2 YYNGEE. Based on the CDR3 plus reference TRBV9 and TRBJ2-3, the full variable domain is DSGVTQTPKHLITATGQRVTLRCSPRSGDLSVYWYQQSLDQGLQFLIQYYNGEERAKGNILERFSAQQFPDLHSELNLSSLELGDSALYFCASSVTGAGDTQYFGPGTRLTVL.

This chain connects TRBV20-1 to TRBJ2-7; TRBD2 matches at 8 bases. V lost 3 bases and J lost 3; bases outside the gene matches: 4. Germline CDR1 is DFQATT and CDR2 is SNEGSKA (reference sequence). The CDR3 sequence is 13 residues long. In nucleotides, the CDR3 is TGCAGTGCTAGTAGCGGGACGGGCTACGAGCAGTACTTC. Translated: CSASSGTGYEQYF.

The CDR3 loop reads CASSLADRGDNEQFF. The DNA for the CDR3 is TGTGCCAGCTCACTAGCGGACAGGGGTGACAATGAGCAGTTCTTC. The chain has TRBV18 and TRBJ2-1; 9 positions match TRBD1. J lost 5 bases, V lost 4 bases, and 6 bases had no gene match. Germline CDR1 and CDR2: KGHSH and LQKENI. The CDR3 has 15 residues.

This clonotype came up a few times. V and J are TRBV6-5 and TRBJ2-7; D possibly corresponds to TRBD2 (6 bases). CDR1 is MNHEY and CDR2 is SVGAGI in the germline V gene. The germline V and J ends were trimmed by 1 base and 3 bases, with 13 bases remaining between them. CDR3 length: 15 amino acids. CDR3 amino acids: CASSYFGTPIYEQYF. DNA of the CDR3: TGTGCCAGCAGTTACTTCGGGACTCCCATCTACGAGCAGTACTTC.

The V and J genes are TRBV6-2 or TRBV6-3 and TRBJ1-5; D call uncertain. Per germline, CDR1 MNHEY and CDR2 SVGEGT. The CDR3 has 14 residues. Between the trimmed V and J ends, which lost 8 bases and 0 bases, there was a span of 11 bases. This chain's CDR3 is CASQGSYSNQPQHF. The CDR3 region has the DNA TGTGCCAGCCAAGGCAGTTATAGCAATCAGCCCCAGCATTTT.

At least ten counts were recorded for this clonotype. This chain connects TRBV20-1 to TRBJ2-3, with unresolved D. The CDR3 is made up of 14 amino acids. V dropped 6 bases and J dropped 1 base, with 14 bases sitting between them. The germline gives CDR1 DFQATT, CDR2 SNEGSKA (reference sequence). The CDR3 reads CSALPLRRTDTQYF. The CDR3, as DNA: TGCAGTGCCCTGCCCTTGAGACGCACAGATACGCAGTATTTT.

This clonotype appeared a few times. J is TRBJ1-4 and V is TRBV10-3; TRBD1 aligns across 10 bases. The trim removed 6 bases at V and 8 bases at J, leaving 6 bases unmatched. This CDR3 contains 14 residues. Germline V gene lookup returns CDR1 ENHRY and CDR2 SYGVKD. The CDR3 DNA reads as TGTGCCATCAGCGCCGGGACAGGGGACGAAAAACTGTTTTTT. Protein sequence: CAISAGTGDEKLFF.

This clonotype has more than one count but fewer than ten. This chain joins TRBV19 and TRBJ2-1; 10 bases fit TRBD2. There are 15 residues in the CDR3. Germline CDR1 and CDR2: LNHDA and SQIVND (reference sequence). Germline trimming cut 1 base from V and 8 bases from J; bases unmatched to any gene: 5. CDR3 coding DNA: TGTGCCAGTAGTATAGGGACTAGCGGATCCTATGAGCAGTTCTTC. Residues: CASSIGTSGSYEQFF.

The rearrangement joins TRBV7-6 to TRBJ2-2; perhaps D is TRBD1 or TRBD2 (5 bases each). V shed 5 bases and J shed 4 bases, with 17 bases lying between them. Germline V lookup: CDR1 SGHVS, CDR2 FNYEAQ. The CDR3 contains 16 residues. The CDR3 loop is CASSGRGVGGTGELFF. The CDR3 DNA sequence: TGTGCCAGCAGCGGACGAGGGGTCGGAGGCACCGGGGAGCTGTTTTTT.

This clonotype was counted ten times or more. The chain is built from TRBV28 and TRBJ2-1, with D possibly matching TRBD1 (5 bases). This CDR3 spans 15 amino acids. Germline V gene data show CDR1 as MDHEN and CDR2 as SYDVKM. Trimming shortened V by 5 bases and J by 10 bases, and 21 bases separated the two germline ends. This chain's CDR3 is CASSPPDSTGQEQFF. Here the CDR3 DNA reads TGTGCCAGCAGTCCCCCCGACTCCACAGGCCAAGAGCAGTTCTTC.

The J gene is TRBJ1-2, the V gene TRBV12-2; the D call in the table, TRBD1, was not verified against the DNA. TRBV12-2 is a known pseudogene. The CDR3 sequence is 16 residues long. CDR3 loop: CASRLDMRRGCYGYTF. In DNA form, the CDR3 reads TGTGCAAGTCGCTTAGATATGCGCAGGGGGTGCTATGGCTACACCTTC.

In this sample, this clonotype turned up many times. The V gene is TRBV12-3 or TRBV12-4, the J gene TRBJ2-1; no clear D gene. V gave up 7 bases and J gave up 5 bases, with 6 bases separating them. This CDR3 comprises 11 residues. The CDR3 reads CASNANNEQFF. CDR3 nucleotides: TGTGCCAGCAACGCAAACAATGAGCAGTTCTTC.

This clonotype occurred many times. The chain couples TRBV29-1 to TRBJ1-2; no clear D gene. Germline CDR1 and CDR2: SQVTM and ANQGSEA. This CDR3 has 11 amino acids. The V end lost 7 bases, the J end lost 4 bases, and 10 bases lay between the germline ends. The CDR3 nucleotides are TGCAGCGCGGGCGGAGGCTATGGCTACACCTTC. Translated: CSAGGGYGYTF.

This clonotype showed up many times. The CDR3 bases are TGTGCCAGCAACAGGGGGCTAGAGACCCAGTACTTC. It encodes CASNRGLETQYF. V is TRBV7-9 and J is TRBJ2-5, with 9 positions matching TRBD1. The trim removed 7 bases at V and 4 bases at J, leaving 1 base unmatched. CDR1 is SEHNR and CDR2 is FQNEAQ in the germline V gene (reference sequence). The length of the CDR3 is 12 residues.

CDR3 sequence reads: CASSFMAGGDYEQYF. CDR3 DNA: TGTGCCAGCAGCTTTATGGCGGGCGGAGACTACGAGCAGTACTTC. The V and J genes are TRBV7-2 and TRBJ2-7; D perhaps matches TRBD2 (5 bases). V lost 3 bases and J lost 3, with 15 bases in between. Germline CDR1 reads SGHTA; CDR2 reads FQGNSA. The CDR3 sequence is 15 residues long.

CDR3 bases: TGTGCCAGCAGCCCTCCGGGGGGGAGCGATGAGCAGTTCTTC. This gives the protein CASSPPGGSDEQFF. The chain combines TRBV7-3 with TRBJ2-1; the match to TRBD2 covers 8 bases. Germline CDR1 is SGHTA and CDR2 is FQGTGA. Unmatched junction bases numbered 8, after V lost 5 bases and J lost 8 bases. The CDR3 is made up of 14 amino acids. The variable domain in full, completed from reference TRBV7-3 and TRBJ2-1, reads GAGVSQTPSNKVTEKGKYVELRCDPISGHTALYWYRQSLGQGPEFLIYFQGTGAADDSGLPNDRFFAVRPEGSVSTLKIQRTERGDSAVYLCASSPPGGSDEQFFGPGTRLTVL.

This clonotype was observed many times. This sequence joins TRBV5-5 and TRBJ2-7, with D maybe TRBD2 (5 bases). Germline loops: CDR1 SGHKS, CDR2 YYEKEE (reference sequence). The CDR3 runs 13 residues. V was pared by 0 bases and J by 3 bases, with 7 bases between. CDR3 bases: TGTGCCAGCAGCTTGGCTAGCCTCTACGAGCAGTACTTC. The encoded protein is CASSLASLYEQYF.

This clonotype has a handful of counts. The genes are TRBV6-5 and TRBJ1-2, with 9 bases that match TRBD1. The germline V gene has CDR1 MNHEY and CDR2 SVGAGI. The V and J ends lost 5 bases and 8 bases, in that order; junction bases with no gene match: 6. This CDR3 contains 13 residues. The CDR3, as DNA: TGTGCCAGCAGTCCCGGACAGGGGATAGGCTACACCTTC. Its translation: CASSPGQGIGYTF.